The rows below give T cell receptor beta chains drawn from one sample of a study of cytomegalovirus exposure and HLA in healthy donors. Profiling relied on immunoSEQ multiplex PCR, and the TCRdb table lists in-frame clones only, not all of them. The top ten hold approximately 2.4% of the sample, which has 150,000 or so clones, over 80% seen once. Sequencing input: PBMCs. The source of these receptors is a man aged 30 to 45 in good health and CMV-seropositive. CDR3s include the opening cysteine and the closing phenylalanine or tryptophan. The order of the fields is CDR3 DNA, CDR3 protein, J gene, clone size, V gene, D gene. The D gene is left open where the match is weak. Some rows have no size entry. The others give once, few or many, or a class for an expanded clone.

TGTGCCAGCAGTTTATCCCCTAGTAAAGGGGATGAGCAGTTCTTC	CASSLSPSKGDEQFF	TRBJ2-1	.	TRBV27	.
TGTGCCAGCAGCCCGGGACGGACTAAAACCTACGAGCAGTACTTC	CASSPGRTKTYEQYF	TRBJ2-7	.	TRBV2	.
TGTGCCAGCAGTTACGAGTTCACTGAAGCTTTCTTT	CASSYEFTEAFF	TRBJ1-1	.	TRBV6-5	.
TGTGCCAGCAGCTTAGCAGGGGGCATGACTGAAGCTTTCTTT	CASSLAGGMTEAFF	TRBJ1-1	.	TRBV11-2	TRBD1
TGTGCCAGCAGCTCGACACTAGCGGGGGACCACGAGCAGTACTTC	CASSSTLAGDHEQYF	TRBJ2-7	.	TRBV7-2	TRBD2
TGCGCCAGCAGCCAAGCCGGTGGAAACACCATATATTTT	CASSQAGGNTIYF	TRBJ1-3	.	TRBV4-3	.
TGTGCCAGCAGCCCGCAGGGGGCAGGGAACACTGAAGCTTTCTTT	CASSPQGAGNTEAFF	TRBJ1-1	few	TRBV7-9	TRBD1
TGTGCCAGCAGCTTAGTTAACAACCCCTACGAGCAGTACTTC	CASSLVNNPYEQYF	TRBJ2-7	.	TRBV11-2	.
TGTGCCAGCAGCCCCAATGCAGGGCCTACGAACACTGAAGCTTTCTTT	CASSPNAGPTNTEAFF	TRBJ1-1	.	TRBV9	.
TGTGCCTGGAGTGAAGGGGTGTCCTACAATGAGCAGTTCTTC	CAWSEGVSYNEQFF	TRBJ2-1	.	TRBV30	.
TGTGCCATGAACCGGGACAGGGACCACGAGCAGTACTTC	CAMNRDRDHEQYF	TRBJ2-7	once	TRBV10-3	TRBD1
TGTGCCAGTGTAGAAGGACAGGGGAGAGATACTGAAGCTTTCTTT	CASVEGQGRDTEAFF	TRBJ1-1	.	TRBV2	TRBD1
TGTGCCAGCAGCTTAAACCTGGACAGGGAGGGCTACACCTTC	CASSLNLDREGYTF	TRBJ1-2	.	TRBV11-2	TRBD1
TGCGCCAGCAGCCAAGATGGGACTAGCGGGGAGAGCACAGATACGCAGTATTTT	CASSQDGTSGESTDTQYF	TRBJ2-3	.	TRBV4-3	TRBD2
TGCGCCAGCAGCCCGCCGCCACAGGGGGCGGCTCACAATGAGCAGTTCTTC	CASSPPPQGAAHNEQFF	TRBJ2-1	.	TRBV5-1	TRBD1
TGTGCCAGCAGAGGGGAACTAAGCTCCTACGAGCAGTACTTC	CASRGELSSYEQYF	TRBJ2-7	.	TRBV2	.
TGCGCCAGCAGTGAGACGACAGGGGGTCAGCCCCAGCATTTT	CASSETTGGQPQHF	TRBJ1-5	.	TRBV10-2	TRBD1
TGTGCCAGCAGCTTAGTAGGGGGAGGGGATCAGCCCCAGCATTTT	CASSLVGGGDQPQHF	TRBJ1-5	.	TRBV7-8	.
TGTGCCAGCAGTGAACCTACAGGGTACCGGAGGATCGGGGAGACCCAGTACTTC	CASSEPTGYRRIGETQYF	TRBJ2-5	.	TRBV2	.
TGTGCCAGCAGCGAAAATGAGGCGGTAAACGAGCAGTACTTC	CASSENEAVNEQYF	TRBJ2-7	.	TRBV4-2	.